Listed below are T cell receptor beta chains from one sample, sequenced in a study of blood T cell repertoires in COVID-19. TCRdb's table, derived via immunoSEQ multiplex PCR, lists solely in-frame clones and lacks some. The sample lists around 99,000 clones; approximately 88% were seen once. Material for sequencing was peripheral blood. The receptor source for this set is a man in his fifties with active or convalescent COVID-19. CDR3s include the opening cysteine and the closing phenylalanine or tryptophan. Each record gives: J gene, CDR3 length, clone size, D gene, V gene, CDR3 protein, CDR3 DNA. D genes are given only for firm matches. Not all rows give a size; the values are once, few, many and, for expanded clones, a class.

TRBJ1-6	18	once	-	TRBV28	CASSLSGIRSSYNSPLHF	TGTGCCAGCAGTTTAAGCGGGATCCGGAGCTCCTATAATTCACCCCTCCACTTT
TRBJ2-1	13	-	TRBD2	TRBV10-1	CASSDSGGSGQFF	TGCGCCAGCAGTGACTCGGGGGGGAGTGGGCAGTTCTTC
TRBJ1-5	14	-	-	TRBV6-6	CASSYSGGDQPQHF	TGTGCCAGCAGTTACTCAGGAGGAGACCAGCCCCAGCATTTT
TRBJ1-1	16	few	-	TRBV4-1	CASSQGVVVVNTEAFF	TGCGCCAGCAGCCAAGGCGTGGTGGTCGTGAACACTGAAGCTTTCTTT
TRBJ2-2	16	-	TRBD2	TRBV5-1	CASSSTSGKSAGELFF	TGCGCCAGCAGCTCGACTAGCGGGAAATCCGCCGGGGAGCTGTTTTTT
TRBJ1-1	14	-	-	TRBV27	CASSLGGPNTEAFF	TGTGCCAGCAGTTTAGGTGGCCCGAACACTGAAGCTTTCTTT
TRBJ2-2	15	-	-	TRBV5-1	CASNRLASYTGELFF	TGCGCCAGCAACCGGCTAGCGTCGTACACCGGGGAGCTGTTTTTT
TRBJ2-1	16	-	TRBD1	TRBV5-4	CASSWGTGVPYNEQFF	TGTGCCAGCAGCTGGGGGACAGGGGTCCCCTACAATGAGCAGTTCTTC
TRBJ2-7	15	-	-	TRBV6-2/TRBV6-3	CASSPIGQGMHEQYF	TGTGCCAGCAGCCCCATCGGGCAGGGGATGCACGAGCAGTACTTC
TRBJ1-5	15	-	-	TRBV6-5	CASRLLLTDIQPQHF	TGTGCCAGCAGATTGTTATTGACAGATATACAGCCCCAGCATTTT
TRBJ2-7	14	-	-	TRBV23-1	CASLRGTRTHEQYF	TGCGCCAGCCTCCGGGGGACGAGGACTCACGAGCAGTACTTC
TRBJ2-3	15	-	TRBD1	TRBV5-1	CASSLAGQGTLTQYF	TGCGCCAGCAGCTTGGCGGGACAGGGGACTTTGACGCAGTATTTT
TRBJ1-5	18	-	-	TRBV24-1	CATSDNIQGRRPNQPQHF	TGTGCCACCAGTGATAACATACAGGGTCGGCGTCCCAATCAGCCCCAGCATTTT
TRBJ2-7	16	-	TRBD1	TRBV6-2/TRBV6-3	CASSYPGTGTPYEQYF	TGTGCCAGCAGTTACCCCGGGACAGGAACCCCCTACGAGCAGTACTTC
TRBJ1-1	17	once	-	TRBV19	CASSLARVVSGLTEAFF	TGTGCCAGTAGTCTTGCCAGAGTGGTTTCGGGTTTGACTGAAGCTTTCTTT
TRBJ1-5	15	-	-	TRBV3-1/TRBV3-2	CASSQTRGAAQPQHF	TGTGCCAGCAGCCAAACCCGGGGGGCAGCTCAGCCCCAGCATTTT
TRBJ2-2	16	-	TRBD1	TRBV28	CASSTPGGGGGGELFF	TGTGCCAGCAGTACCCCAGGGGGCGGTGGGGGCGGGGAGCTGTTTTTT
TRBJ1-4	15	-	TRBD1	TRBV19	CASSRGQGLNEKLFF	TGTGCCAGTAGTAGGGGACAGGGATTAAACGAAAAACTGTTTTTT
TRBJ1-2	17	-	TRBD1	TRBV27	CASGKPGQGATVYGYTF	TGTGCCAGCGGAAAACCGGGACAGGGGGCAACGGTCTATGGCTACACCTTC
TRBJ2-7	15	-	TRBD2	TRBV7-9	CASSPYSGSSYEQYF	TGTGCCAGCAGCCCGTATAGCGGGAGTTCGTACGAGCAGTACTTC
TRBJ2-5	12	-	TRBD1	TRBV19	CARRTGKETQYF	TGTGCCAGGCGGACAGGGAAAGAGACCCAGTACTTC
TRBJ1-2	15	once	TRBD1	TRBV2	CASTGPTGGNYGYTF	TGTGCCAGCACCGGACCGACAGGGGGCAACTATGGCTACACCTTC
TRBJ2-4	15	-	TRBD1	TRBV24-1	CATSDGQGGKNIQYF	TGTGCCACCAGTGATGGACAGGGGGGGAAAAACATTCAGTACTTC
TRBJ1-2	16	-	TRBD1	TRBV29-1	CSVVLTGGAGNYGYTF	TGCAGCGTTGTTTTGACAGGGGGCGCAGGGAACTATGGCTACACCTTC
TRBJ2-4	18	-	TRBD1	TRBV7-2	CASSLVFRATGKKNIQYF	TGTGCCAGCAGCTTAGTCTTCCGTGCGACAGGGAAAAAAAACATTCAGTACTTC
TRBJ2-7	14	-	TRBD1	TRBV5-1	CASSMTGGPYEQYF	TGCGCCAGCAGCATGACAGGGGGCCCCTACGAGCAGTACTTC
TRBJ2-7	13	-	TRBD1	TRBV30	CACVRDRGYEQYF	TGTGCCTGCGTCAGGGACAGGGGCTACGAGCAGTACTTC
TRBJ1-5	12	-	-	TRBV7-8	CASSLPLQPQHF	TGTGCCAGCAGCTTACCTCTTCAGCCCCAGCATTTT
TRBJ2-1	17	-	TRBD2	TRBV27	CASSLDGTGGYYNEQFF	TGTGCCAGCAGTTTAGACGGGACGGGGGGATACTACAATGAGCAGTTCTTC
TRBJ2-7	15	-	TRBD1	TRBV11-2	CASSPLDRFSYEQYF	TGTGCCAGCAGCCCCCTGGACAGGTTCTCCTACGAGCAGTACTTC
TRBJ2-1	14	few	TRBD1	TRBV5-5	CASSLDRGPYEQFF	TGTGCCAGCAGCCTGGACAGGGGGCCCTATGAGCAGTTCTTC
TRBJ1-5	15	-	-	TRBV19	CASSSGQLSVSPQHF	TGTGCCAGTAGTTCAGGACAGCTAAGTGTATCGCCCCAGCATTTT
TRBJ1-1	15	-	-	TRBV5-1	CASSLVGAVDTEAFF	TGCGCCAGCAGCTTGGTAGGGGCCGTAGACACTGAAGCTTTCTTT
TRBJ2-2	16	-	-	TRBV9	CASSVGGGMNTGELFF	TGTGCCAGCAGCGTAGGAGGCGGGATGAACACCGGGGAGCTGTTTTTT
TRBJ2-7	16	-	TRBD1	TRBV6-2/TRBV6-3	CASSYTTGGRSYEQYF	TGTGCCAGCAGTTACACGACAGGGGGCAGATCCTACGAGCAGTACTTC
TRBJ2-7	14	-	-	TRBV3-1/TRBV3-2	CASSQENPSYEQYF	TGTGCCAGCAGCCAAGAGAACCCTAGCTACGAGCAGTACTTC
TRBJ1-1	15	-	-	TRBV6-5	CASSRIRDTNTEAFF	TGTGCCAGCAGTAGGATAAGGGACACCAACACTGAAGCTTTCTTT
TRBJ2-2	16	few	-	TRBV4-1	CASSPRTTNVGGELFF	TGCGCCAGCAGCCCCAGGACTACCAACGTAGGCGGGGAGCTGTTTTTT
TRBJ2-5	15	-	TRBD1	TRBV3-1/TRBV3-2	CASSARTGGLETQYF	TGTGCCAGCAGCGCACGGACAGGGGGCTTGGAGACCCAGTACTTC
TRBJ1-1	11	-	-	TRBV30	CAWNRAGVAFF	TGTGCCTGGAATCGGGCAGGGGTGGCTTTCTTT
TRBJ1-5	17	-	-	TRBV6-2/TRBV6-3	CASSYPTVLYSNQPQHF	TGTGCCAGCAGTTACCCAACGGTACTCTATAGCAATCAGCCCCAGCATTTT
TRBJ2-5	13	-	TRBD2	TRBV14	CASSHSGGETQYF	TGTGCCAGCAGCCACTCGGGGGGAGAGACCCAGTACTTC
TRBJ2-5	17	-	TRBD1	TRBV5-5	CASSLDLTGWGQETQYF	TGTGCCAGCAGCTTGGATCTGACAGGGTGGGGTCAAGAGACCCAGTACTTC
TRBJ1-1	14	-	TRBD1	TRBV5-1	CASSQPDRDTEAFF	TGCGCCAGCAGCCAACCAGACAGGGACACTGAAGCTTTCTTT
TRBJ1-2	15	-	TRBD1	TRBV29-1	CSVERLDRGSYGYTF	TGCAGCGTTGAACGGTTGGACAGGGGCAGCTATGGCTACACCTTC
TRBJ1-2	12	-	-	TRBV3-1/TRBV3-2	CASSHNTYGYTF	TGTGCCAGCAGCCACAACACCTATGGCTACACCTTC
TRBJ2-1	14	-	-	TRBV5-5	CASTLTTAYNEQFF	TGTGCCAGCACCCTTACCACAGCCTACAATGAGCAGTTCTTC
TRBJ1-1	14	-	-	TRBV6-2/TRBV6-3	CASSLQATNTEAFF	TGTGCCAGCAGTTTACAGGCCACGAACACTGAAGCTTTCTTT
TRBJ1-6	15	-	-	TRBV5-1	CASSLGQGLSSPLHF	TGCGCCAGCAGCTTGGGTCAGGGGCTGAGTTCACCCCTCCACTTT
TRBJ2-3	14	-	-	TRBV11-2	CASSPPLISGPQYF	TGTGCCAGCAGCCCACCGCTTATCAGTGGCCCGCAGTATTTT
TRBJ2-7	14	-	-	TRBV7-2	CASSLSGQTYEQYF	TGTGCCAGCAGCTTATCCGGACAGACCTACGAGCAGTACTTC
TRBJ2-1	16	medium-sized	TRBD2	TRBV4-2	CASSQETSGTYNEQFF	TGTGCCAGCAGCCAAGAGACTAGCGGCACATACAATGAGCAGTTCTTC